The 17 T cell receptor beta chains presented below share a single source sample, sequenced in a study of persistence of HIV-infected CD4 T cells. No antigens are known for them. Cells were stimulated with overlapping HIV-1 Gag 15-mer peptides. Memory cells lacking CD40L and CD69 with high CD45RO were sorted. The libraries were made with immunoSEQ version 4 in survey mode. The assay was immunoSEQ multiplex PCR, and TCRdb's table has in-frame clones only and misses some. This table has roughly 60,000 clones, 65% to 75% appearing once. The specimen was CD4+ T cells sorted from PBMCs after roughly 17-hour stimulation, collected from a patient who received antiretroviral therapy. These receptors were obtained from an adult man with HIV who was CMV-seropositive.

The rearrangement joins TRBV2 to TRBJ2-7; D gene unclear. V was clipped by 4 bases and J by 0 bases, with 7 bases between them. This CDR3 is built from 13 residues. CDR1 SNHLY and CDR2 FYNNEI come from the germline V gene. CDR3 region: CASSGVRSYEQYF. Written as DNA, the CDR3 is TGTGCCAGCAGTGGGGTCCGCTCCTACGAGCAGTACTTC.

This chain uses TRBV2 with TRBJ1-5, with D possibly being TRBD1 (5 bases). CDR3 length: 14 amino acids. The V and J ends lost 6 bases and 1 base respectively, with 10 bases between them. The germline CDR1 and CDR2 sequences are SNHLY and FYNNEI. CDR3 region: CASRYRQSNQPQHF. The DNA of the CDR3 is TGTGCCAGCAGATATAGACAGAGCAATCAGCCCCAGCATTTT.

The rearrangement links TRBV28 to TRBJ1-1; 7 bases agree with TRBD1. Germline CDR1 reads MDHEN; CDR2 reads SYDVKM. This CDR3 is built from 14 residues. V lost 6 bases, J lost 0 bases, and 4 bases stayed unmatched. CDR3 residues: CASRGTALNTEAFF. CDR3 bases: TGTGCCAGCAGGGGGACAGCATTGAACACTGAAGCTTTCTTT.

This clone was found a few times. J is TRBJ1-2 and V is TRBV10-3; TRBD1 might be the D (5 bases). The CDR3 spans 15 residues. Deletions cut 0 bases from V and 4 bases from J, with 12 bases between. Germline values: CDR1 ENHRY, CDR2 SYGVKD. Written as DNA, the CDR3 is TGTGCCATCAGTGAGTCAACGGGGCGCAGCTATGGCTACACCTTC. Translated: CAISESTGRSYGYTF.

This clone was seen a single time. The chain joins TRBV30 to TRBJ1-1; no reliable D call. The V gene lost 5 bases and the J gene lost 3 bases, with 7 bases spanning the gap. From germline, CDR1 is GTSNPN and CDR2 SVGIG (reference sequence). CDR3 size: 11 residues. The CDR3 coding sequence is TGTGCCTGGGCAGGCTACACTGAAGCTTTCTTT. Encoded protein: CAWAGYTEAFF.

The table lists this clone with a count of one. The chain combines TRBV5-1 with TRBJ2-3; D is undetermined. V shed 4 bases and J shed 0 bases, with 9 bases lying between them. Germline CDR1 and CDR2: SGHRS and YFSETQ. The CDR3 is 14 residues long. The CDR3 sequence: CASSRTDSTDTQYF. DNA of the CDR3: TGCGCCAGCAGCCGGACGGACAGCACAGATACGCAGTATTTT.

The V call is TRBV3-1 (or the pseudogene TRBV3-2), the J call TRBJ1-5, with a weak D call TRBD1 (5 bases). Trimming cost V 4 bases and J 7 bases, with 11 bases left between them. The CDR3 consists of 13 residues. CDR1 and CDR2 (germline): LGHDT, YNNKEL (reference sequence). The CDR3, as DNA: TGTGCCAGCAGCCGAGGGGCCCGGCAGCCCCAGCATTTT. This encodes CASSRGARQPQHF.

V gene TRBV7-3 combines with J gene TRBJ2-1; TRBD1 matches at 7 bases. V lost 5 bases, J lost 0 bases, and 13 bases stayed unmatched. This CDR3 comprises 18 residues. Germline assignment: CDR1 SGHTA and CDR2 FQGTGA. The CDR3 is CASSRSHRGPDSYNEQFF. The CDR3 DNA reads TGTGCCAGCAGCAGATCTCACAGGGGTCCAGACTCCTACAATGAGCAGTTCTTC.

This clone was found once. This chain uses TRBV7-2 with TRBJ2-4; D is uncertain. Trimming pared 2 bases from V and 8 bases from J, leaving 13 bases between. CDR1 and CDR2 from the germline V gene are SGHTA and FQGNSA. This CDR3 spans 14 amino acids. The CDR3, as DNA: TGTGCCAGCAGCTTAAGGGTGGGCGAGGACATTCAGTACTTC. As protein: CASSLRVGEDIQYF.

The chain couples TRBV19 to TRBJ1-5, with 7 bases fitting TRBD1. Per the germline V gene, CDR1 is LNHDA and CDR2 is SQIVND (reference sequence). Losses at the gene ends were 3 bases for V and 4 bases for J; bases not matched to a gene: 9. CDR3 length: 16 residues. Here the CDR3 reads CASSMVNRGGNQPQHF. The CDR3 DNA sequence: TGTGCCAGTAGTATGGTCAACAGGGGAGGGAATCAGCCCCAGCATTTT.

The V gene is TRBV7-9, the J gene TRBJ2-3; TRBD1 agrees at 7 bases. The germline gives CDR1 SEHNR, CDR2 FQNEAQ (reference sequence). With V trimmed by 7 bases and J by 3 bases, 10 bases remained unmatched. The CDR3 spans 15 residues. The CDR3 DNA sequence: TGTGCCAGCATCGCGACAGGGCGGTGGACAGATACGCAGTATTTT. This translates into CASIATGRWTDTQYF. Drawing the rest from reference TRBV7-9 and TRBJ2-3, the complete variable domain is DTGVSQNPRHKITKRGQNVTFRCDPISEHNRLYWYRQTLGQGPEFLTYFQNEAQLEKSRLLSDRFSAERPKGSFSTLEIQRTEQGDSAMYLCASIATGRWTDTQYFGPGTRLTVL.

By sample share, this clone is medium-sized. The rearrangement links TRBV2 to TRBJ1-1, with no clear D. Trimming took 7 bases from V and 4 from J, leaving 13 bases between them. This CDR3 comprises 13 residues. The germline CDR1 and CDR2 sequences are SNHLY and FYNNEI. The CDR3 is CASKRKDGTEAFF. CDR3 in DNA: TGTGCCAGCAAGAGGAAGGATGGCACTGAAGCTTTCTTT. Full variable domain (rest looked up from reference TRBV2 and TRBJ1-1): EPEVTQTPSHQVTQMGQEVILRCVPISNHLYFYWYRQILGQKVEFLVSFYNNEISEKSEIFDDQFSVERPDGSNFTLKIRSTKLEDSAMYFCASKRKDGTEAFFGQGTRLTVV.

The chain is built from TRBV25-1 and TRBJ1-2; 9 nucleotides line up with TRBD1. Germline-derived CDR1 and CDR2 are MGHDK and SYGVNS. Trimming cost V 8 bases and J 4 bases; bases outside gene matches: 11. The CDR3 runs to 15 residues. DNA for the CDR3: TGTGCCAGCTCGATTAATAAGGACAGGGGCTATGGCTACACCTTC. Its protein is CASSINKDRGYGYTF.

This chain connects TRBV2 to TRBJ1-1; D perhaps matches TRBD1 (5 bases). Per germline, CDR1 SNHLY and CDR2 FYNNEI. V was cut by 2 bases and J by 4 bases, with 14 bases left in between. The CDR3 is 15 amino acids. In nucleotides, the CDR3 is TGTGCCAGCAGTGAACGGTTCCGGAGGGGCACTGAAGCTTTCTTT. Its translation: CASSERFRRGTEAFF.

In nucleotides, the CDR3 is TGTGCCAGCAGCCAAGGAGATACGCAGTATTTT. Its translation: CASSQGDTQYF. This sequence joins TRBV3-1 (or the pseudogene TRBV3-2) and TRBJ2-3, with D unresolved. The CDR3 extends over 11 amino acids. Germline values: CDR1 LGHDT, CDR2 YNNKEL (reference sequence). V was shortened by 1 base and J by 5 bases, with 1 base between the two germline ends.

This chain uses TRBV2 with TRBJ1-5, with TRBD1 identical over 8 bases. The CDR3 runs to 15 residues. The junction had 6 bases not matched to a gene; V was cut back by 8 bases and J by 0 bases. Germline CDR1 reads SNHLY; CDR2 reads FYNNEI. The CDR3: CASSGQGHSNQPQHF. CDR3 bases: TGTGCCAGCTCTGGACAGGGACATAGCAATCAGCCCCAGCATTTT.

The rearrangement links TRBV15 to TRBJ2-1; 13 bases line up with TRBD2. Germline loops: CDR1 LNHNV, CDR2 YYDKDF (reference sequence). The junction had 6 bases not matched to a gene; V was cut back by 3 bases and J by 7 bases. There are 16 residues in the CDR3. The CDR3 loop reads CATSRILAGGKNEQFF. CDR3 DNA sequence: TGTGCCACCAGCAGGATACTAGCGGGGGGGAAGAATGAGCAGTTCTTC.